A selection of T cell receptor beta chains follows, all from one sample in a study of shared clonotypes between healthy human individuals. Libraries were prepared by immunoSEQ multiplex PCR; TCRdb keeps only in-frame clonotypes and omits some of them. The sample lists millions of clones; around 93% were seen once. The sample consisted of naive CD8+ T cells from PBMCs. The receptors stem from a man between 18 and 35 years old in good health. Some clones in this sample may be carry-over from other donors' samples. Both conserved end residues are part of each CDR3. D genes are given only for firm matches. Some rows mark clone size as missing; the rest say once, few, many or name a class of expanded clone.

>NA|TRBJ2-5|TRBV28|once
TGTGCCAGCAGCCACGAGGCAGGGGAGATCTCGGAGACCCAGTACTTC
CASSHEAGEISETQYF
>NA|TRBJ2-3|TRBV4-2|NA
TGTGCCAGCAGCCAAGTGGGGCAGCTCACAGATACGCAGTATTTT
CASSQVGQLTDTQYF
>NA|TRBJ1-5|TRBV27|NA
TGTGCCAGCAGCCAGGCGTATAGCAATCAGCCCCAGCATTTT
CASSQAYSNQPQHF
>TRBD2|TRBJ2-1|TRBV2|NA
TGTGCCAGCGGATACGATACTAGCGGGAGCAGGGATGAGCAGTTCTTC
CASGYDTSGSRDEQFF
>NA|TRBJ2-7|TRBV28|NA
TGTGCCAGCAGTTTATGGGCCACCTTTTACTTC
CASSLWATFYF
>NA|TRBJ2-3|TRBV9|NA
TGTGCCAGCAGCGCGACACGTACCCAAACAGATACGCAGTATTTT
CASSATRTQTDTQYF
>NA|TRBJ2-7|TRBV29-1|NA
TGCAGCGTTGGCGCCCCACCAACCTACGAGCAGTACTTC
CSVGAPPTYEQYF
>NA|TRBJ2-1|TRBV4-3|NA
TGCGCCAGCAGCCTTTCGGACAGTTACAATGAGCAGTTCTTC
CASSLSDSYNEQFF
>TRBD2|TRBJ2-1|TRBV27|NA
TGTGCCAGCAGTCCCCAGCGGGGGATCTCCTACAATGAGCAGTTCTTC
CASSPQRGISYNEQFF
>NA|TRBJ2-1|TRBV7-9|once
TGTGCCAGCAGCCTGGGGGGACAGCTTAGATACAATGAGCAGTTCTTC
CASSLGGQLRYNEQFF
>NA|TRBJ1-3|TRBV4-1|few
TGCGCCAGCAGCCAAGATGGGGGCTCTGGAAACACCATATATTTT
CASSQDGGSGNTIYF
>NA|TRBJ1-2|TRBV19|NA
TGTGCCAGTAGCCCCGAGGTACGGCCGGGTGGCTACACCTTC
CASSPEVRPGGYTF
>TRBD1|TRBJ1-1|TRBV7-9|NA
TGTGCCAGCAGCGACGGGACAGGGGTTGCGAGTGAAGCTTTCTTT
CASSDGTGVASEAFF
>TRBD2|TRBJ2-7|TRBV28|NA
TGTGCCAGCAGTTTATCCACGGAGACGGGGGGTTGGGAGCAGTACTTC
CASSLSTETGGWEQYF
>TRBD1|TRBJ1-2|TRBV28|NA
TGTGCCAGCAGTTTAACAGGGGAAGCCTATGGCTACACCTTC
CASSLTGEAYGYTF
>NA|TRBJ1-3|TRBV28|few
TGTGCCAGCAGATCAACAGGGAGCATTGGAAACACCATATATTTT
CASRSTGSIGNTIYF
>NA|TRBJ2-7|TRBV11-2|NA
TGTGCCAGCAGCTCCGCTGATAAGATCAACCACTACGAGCAGTACTTC
CASSSADKINHYEQYF
>NA|TRBJ2-4|TRBV25-1|NA
TGTGCCAGCAGTGAATCAAGTAACATTCAGTACTTC
CASSESSNIQYF
>TRBD1|TRBJ1-1|TRBV27|NA
TGTGCCAGCAGTTTAAGACAGGGGCTTATGAACACTGAAGCTTTCTTT
CASSLRQGLMNTEAFF
>NA|TRBJ2-2|TRBV14|NA
TGTGCCAGCAGCCAAGTCTACACCGGGGAGCTGTTTTTT
CASSQVYTGELFF
>TRBD2|TRBJ2-7|TRBV4-1|NA
TGCGCCAGCAGCCAAGGGACTAGCGGGAAAGACGAGCAGTACTTC
CASSQGTSGKDEQYF
>NA|TRBJ1-1|TRBV19|NA
TGTGCCAGTAGTATGTATCCGGGGACTGAAGCTTTCTTT
CASSMYPGTEAFF